This T cell receptor (beta chain) was recorded in a study of T-cell memory formation after mild COVID-19. About the research overall: Each donor largely had its own TCR clusters. Points from the study as a whole: The pre-infection memory compartment contained some responding clones, suggesting cross-reactive memory joined. Day 15 to 85 contracting clones showed balanced CD4/CD8; later expanders leaned CD4+.

The authors produced TCR alpha and TCR beta cDNA libraries with sample barcodes and UMIs by 5'RACE using constant-segment primers. Each CDR3 protein is one row after TCRdb ran MiXCR on the 5' RACE reads. The data hold approximately 290,000 distinct CDR3 sequences, with roughly 8.2% observed a single time. On this clonotype: Its antigen is currently unknown.

The CDR3 loop spans 15 amino acids. Germline-derived CDR1 and CDR2 are MNHEY and SVGEGT. Trimming left V 2 bases short and J 0 bases short, with 9 bases between. This chain links TRBV6-2 or TRBV6-3 with TRBJ2-3; D unclear. The sequence was obtained from a man in his late teens or twenties who had mild COVID-19 (a few samples of this study predate the infection). Cell type and time point are not known. The sample was PBMCs or a T cell subset sorted from them (not recorded which). CDR3 nucleotides: TGTGCCAGCAGTTACCGCGGTCGGAGCACAGATACGCAGTATTTT. This encodes CASSYRGRSTDTQYF.